The sequence of this TCR beta chain was determined in a study of cytomegalovirus exposure and HLA in healthy donors. Whole-study findings and limits: Reportedly, cytomegalovirus status was diagnosed with high sensitivity and specificity. Roughly 170 TCR beta chains were listed as cytomegalovirus-associated.

Trimming removed 1 base from V and 4 bases from J, with 5 bases in between. Germline CDR1 reads SGHAT; CDR2 reads FQNNGV. This CDR3 has 12 residues. With regard to this clone: Its specificity is unknown. The same CDR3 arises from other DNA sequences in this sample as well.

Vbeta (60) and Jbeta (13) primers were used in the PCR. Only in-frame clones appear in the TCRdb table, and some are missing; sequencing was by immunoSEQ multiplex PCR. Across some 41,000 clones, the top ten clones capture 3.5% to 4% of the sample. The sequenced material came from PBMCs. The chain carries TRBV11-2 and TRBJ2-7; the D gene is possibly TRBD2 (5 bases). The clonotype comes from a male donor in good health and CMV-seronegative. CDR3 protein: CASSLGRYEQYF. CDR3 DNA: TGTGCCAGCAGCTTAGGGAGGTACGAGCAGTACTTC. The full variable domain, its missing parts supplied by reference TRBV11-2 and TRBJ2-7, is EAGVAQSPRYKIIEKRQSVAFWCNPISGHATLYWYQQILGQGPKLLIQFQNNGVVDDSQLPKDRFSAERLKGVDSTLKIQPAKLEDSAVYLCASSLGRYEQYFGPGTRLTVT.